These T cell receptor beta chains were read from a single sample in a study of cytomegalovirus exposure and HLA in healthy donors. Measured with immunoSEQ multiplex PCR; TCRdb has only the in-frame clones, and not every one. Here the sample spans about 210,000 clones, around 87% being singletons. The sequencing sample was made of PBMCs. The receptors shown here come from a boy aged 2 to 10 in good health and CMV-seronegative. The CDR3 runs from the conserved cysteine through the conserved F or W. The D gene is left open where the match is weak. Part of the rows lack a size; the others show once, few, many or a class for expanded clones.

>TRBJ2-3|TRBD2|NA|14|TRBV11-3
TGTGCCAGCAGCTTAGTGGGGGGGAGAGATACGCAGTATTTT
CASSLVGGRDTQYF
>TRBJ1-6|NA|once|13|TRBV2
TGTGCCAGCAGTGCAGGGTGGGAATCACCCCTCCACTTT
CASSAGWESPLHF
>TRBJ1-2|NA|NA|12|TRBV19
TGTGCCAGTAGTCGGGTTGGGTATGGCTACACCTTC
CASSRVGYGYTF
>TRBJ1-3|NA|few|17|TRBV4-2
TGTGCCAGCAGCCAAGTCGGTTCGCGAAACTCTGGAAACACCATATATTTT
CASSQVGSRNSGNTIYF
>TRBJ1-6|NA|once|14|TRBV30
TGTGCCTGGATAGCAGTCAGGGGAGCTTCACCCCTCCACTTT
CAWIAVRGASPLHF
>TRBJ1-2|NA|NA|15|TRBV7-2
TGTGCCAGCAGCTCCGACAGCCCCTTCTACTATGGCTACACCTTC
CASSSDSPFYYGYTF
>TRBJ2-1|NA|NA|12|TRBV11-2
TGTGCCAGCAGCGGGCACGGGGATGAGCAGTTCTTC
CASSGHGDEQFF
>TRBJ2-7|TRBD1|NA|14|TRBV18
TGTGCCAGCTCCCCGGGACAGGGGGCCTACGAGCAGTACTTC
CASSPGQGAYEQYF
>TRBJ1-5|NA|NA|15|TRBV30
TGTGCCTGGAGTACCGCGGAGGATAGCAATCAGCCCCAGCATTTT
CAWSTAEDSNQPQHF
>TRBJ2-7|TRBD1|NA|13|TRBV5-1
TGCGCCAGCAGCCCAGGACAGGGAGGCGAGCAGTACTTC
CASSPGQGGEQYF
>TRBJ2-7|TRBD1|few|13|TRBV5-4
TGTGCCAGCAGCCCTCCAGGGGGCTACGAGCAGTACTTC
CASSPPGGYEQYF
>TRBJ2-5|TRBD2|NA|16|TRBV11-2
TGTGCCAGCAGCATCGGACTAGCGGGAAGCCAAGAGACCCAGTACTTC
CASSIGLAGSQETQYF
>TRBJ2-1|NA|NA|15|TRBV5-1
TGCGCCAGCAGCGGAGGCCTGGAAGGGAGAAATGAGCAGTTCTTC
CASSGGLEGRNEQFF
>TRBJ1-1|NA|NA|15|TRBV16
TGTGCCAGCAGCCTCCCGGGACGGGGGAGGACTGAAGCTTTCTTT
CASSLPGRGRTEAFF
>TRBJ2-2|NA|NA|14|TRBV4-2
TGTGCCAGCAGCCACCCCACGGGGACCGGGGAGCTGTTTTTT
CASSHPTGTGELFF
>TRBJ1-1|TRBD1|NA|13|TRBV30
TGTGCCTGGAGTCAGGGGGCCAACACTGAAGCTTTCTTT
CAWSQGANTEAFF
>TRBJ1-1|NA|once|14|TRBV18
TGTGCCAGCTCACCACGGGCCGAGAACACTGAAGCTTTCTTT
CASSPRAENTEAFF
>TRBJ2-1|TRBD1|NA|13|TRBV2
TGTGCCAGCAGGGACAGGGGCTACAATGAGCAGTTCTTC
CASRDRGYNEQFF
>TRBJ1-2|NA|NA|14|TRBV2
TGTGCCAGCAGTGAAGCCCGCAGGGCTTATGGCTACACCTTC
CASSEARRAYGYTF
>TRBJ1-2|TRBD1|NA|15|TRBV6-5
TGTGCCAGCAGTTCCAGGGGACAGGGGATAGGTGGCTACACCTTC
CASSSRGQGIGGYTF
>TRBJ2-3|TRBD1|NA|17|TRBV4-1
TGCGCCAGCAGCCAAGATGCCACAGGGGGCGGAGGAGATACGCAGTATTTT
CASSQDATGGGGDTQYF
>TRBJ2-7|NA|NA|15|TRBV2
TGTGCCAGCAGTGAAGTAGGTGACAGACGCTCCGAGCAGTACTTC
CASSEVGDRRSEQYF
>TRBJ2-7|NA|NA|11|TRBV28
TGTGCCAGCAGTTTGGGGGGGGCGCAGTACTTC
CASSLGGAQYF
>TRBJ2-7|NA|NA|14|TRBV5-4
TGTGCCAGCAGCCTGTCCGGGTCCCACTACGAGCAGTACTTC
CASSLSGSHYEQYF
>TRBJ1-2|NA|once|15|TRBV27
TGTGCCAGCAGTCCCCAGGGCAGGTTGAACTATGGCTACACCTTC
CASSPQGRLNYGYTF
>TRBJ2-6|NA|NA|15|TRBV29-1
TGCAGCGCTAGTGCAAGGAGGGCTGGGGCCAACGTCCTGACTTTC
CSASARRAGANVLTF
>TRBJ2-1|TRBD2|NA|15|TRBV7-9
TGTGCCAGCAGGTCTAGCGGGGTGACCTACAATGAGCAGTTCTTC
CASRSSGVTYNEQFF
>TRBJ1-2|NA|NA|12|TRBV28
TGTGCCAGCACCCGTAGTGCCGGTGGCTACACCTTC
CASTRSAGGYTF
>TRBJ2-4|NA|NA|15|TRBV19
TGTGCCAGTAGTCCCCAGGGGCTAGCCAAAAACATTCAGTACTTC
CASSPQGLAKNIQYF
>TRBJ1-2|TRBD1|NA|14|TRBV29-1
TGCAGCGTGGACGGAGGACAGGGGAACTATGGCTACACCTTC
CSVDGGQGNYGYTF
>TRBJ2-7|TRBD2|NA|14|TRBV6-5
TGTGCCAGCAGAATAGCGGGAGCCACCTACGAGCAGTACTTC
CASRIAGATYEQYF
>TRBJ2-6|NA|NA|17|TRBV19
TGTGCCAGTAGTATAACCAGGGGAAGGGGTGGGGCCAACGTCCTGACTTTC
CASSITRGRGGANVLTF
>TRBJ2-1|TRBD2|NA|16|TRBV28
TGTGCCACCGATCAAGCCCTAGCGGGGGGGCTCAATGAGCAGTTCTTC
CATDQALAGGLNEQFF
>TRBJ2-1|NA|NA|14|TRBV11-2
TGTGCCAGCAGCTTGAAAATGGACACGGGTGAGCAGTTCTTC
CASSLKMDTGEQFF
>TRBJ2-2|TRBD2|NA|15|TRBV7-9
TGTGCCAGCAGCTCTAACCGGGAGGGTACCGGGGAGCTGTTTTTT
CASSSNREGTGELFF
>TRBJ2-3|TRBD2|NA|18|TRBV6-1
TGTGCCAGCAGTGAAGGAGTCGTAAAGCGGGGCGGGACAGATACGCAGTATTTT
CASSEGVVKRGGTDTQYF
>TRBJ1-2|NA|NA|14|TRBV28
TGTGCCAGCAGTTCTACAGATATTAACTATGGCTACACCTTC
CASSSTDINYGYTF
>TRBJ2-1|TRBD2|NA|16|TRBV5-1
TGCGCCAGCAGCTCCTTTCTAGCGGGAGAGGTCAATGAGCAGTTCTTC
CASSSFLAGEVNEQFF
>TRBJ2-2|TRBD2|NA|19|TRBV7-9
TGTGCCAGCAGCTTAGCCTCTAGCGGGAGGGAGCATGGCACCGGGGAGCTGTTTTTT
CASSLASSGREHGTGELFF
>TRBJ2-5|NA|NA|15|TRBV6-1
TGTGCCAGCACCCCGGACAGTAAGCCCCCCAAGACCCAGTACTTC
CASTPDSKPPKTQYF
>TRBJ2-5|TRBD1|NA|16|TRBV28
TGTGCCAGCAGCCCTTTTCCGGGACAGAGCGGTGAGACCCAGTACTTC
CASSPFPGQSGETQYF
>TRBJ1-1|TRBD1|NA|18|TRBV5-8
TGTGCCAGCAGCCCAGTGTGGACCAGGACAGGGGATAGTACTGAAGCTTTCTTT
CASSPVWTRTGDSTEAFF
>TRBJ1-1|NA|NA|13|TRBV10-2
TGCGCCAGCAGGGCGACAGTGAACACTGAAGCTTTCTTT
CASRATVNTEAFF